This T cell receptor (beta chain) was recovered during a study of beta chain features in type 1 diabetes. The study's findings and limits: There were fewer insertions and more deletions at the VDJ junctions of type 1 diabetes patients. Shorter TCRB CDR3s, moderately but significantly so, were found in Type 1 diabetes patients in all four CD4+ subsets. PCR might pick shorter templates more often, in the same way for patients and controls.

Averaging approximately 0.11 L, one heparinised blood draw came from each individual donor. The isolated RNA, all of it, was reverse transcribed, so expressed TCRB transcripts were what got sequenced. TCRdb's copy holds only in-frame clones and misses some; the assay was immunoSEQ multiplex PCR. The data contain approximately 170,000 clones, 7% to 9% of them singletons. Germline V gives CDR1 LGHNA, CDR2 YSLEER. Trimming took 0 bases from V and 6 from J; bases not matched to a gene: 5. The CDR3 covers 16 residues. Note on this clone: As yet, its antigen is unknown.

This chain uses TRBV4-3 with TRBJ1-4, with 9 positions matching TRBD1. This TCR derives from a man aged 18 to 35 with type 1 diabetes. The source material was central memory CD4+ T cells from blood. DNA of the CDR3: TGCGCCAGCAGCCAAGATAACAGGGGGCCGGATGAAAAACTGTTTTTT. Encoded protein: CASSQDNRGPDEKLFF.